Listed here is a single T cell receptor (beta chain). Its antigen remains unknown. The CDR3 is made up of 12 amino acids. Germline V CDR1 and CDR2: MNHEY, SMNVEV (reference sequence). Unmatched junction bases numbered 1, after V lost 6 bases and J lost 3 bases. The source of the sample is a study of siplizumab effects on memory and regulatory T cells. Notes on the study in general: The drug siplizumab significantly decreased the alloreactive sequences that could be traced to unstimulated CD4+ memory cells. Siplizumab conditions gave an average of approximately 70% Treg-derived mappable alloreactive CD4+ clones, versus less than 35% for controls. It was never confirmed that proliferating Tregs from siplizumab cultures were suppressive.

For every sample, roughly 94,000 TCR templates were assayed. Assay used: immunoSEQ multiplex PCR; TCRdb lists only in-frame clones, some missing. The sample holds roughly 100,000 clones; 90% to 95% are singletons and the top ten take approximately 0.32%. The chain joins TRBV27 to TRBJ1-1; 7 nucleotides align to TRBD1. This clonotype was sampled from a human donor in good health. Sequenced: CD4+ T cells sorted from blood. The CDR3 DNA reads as TGTGCCAGCAGCAGGGGGGACACTGAAGCTTTCTTT. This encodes CASSRGDTEAFF.